This T cell receptor beta chain was captured by sequencing in a study of blood T cells in healthy people across ages. Whole-study findings and limits: As naive T cell percentage varied, TCR beta diversity correlated strongly with it. Aged donors had fewer naive CD4+ cells and lower diversity than long-lived donors.

Extracted total RNA amounted to at least 6 micrograms for each sample. Comment on this clonotype: Its antigen is as yet unknown.

Trimming took off 0 bases at V and 4 bases at J, with 9 bases between the two ends. Germline values: CDR1 MNHEY, CDR2 SMNVEV (reference sequence). CDR3 length: 14 residues. Combining a sample-barcoded 5' primer with a J-beta primer mix, a second PCR ran for roughly 7 to 12 cycles. TCRdb reprocessed the 5' RACE reads via MiXCR and lists one record per CDR3 protein. The sample lists about 700,000 distinct CDR3 sequences, less than 40% occurring once. Sequenced: blood. The chain employs TRBV27 and TRBJ1-2; TRBD1 might be the D (5 bases). The sequence was obtained from a woman older than 75 in good health. CDR3 in DNA: TGTGCCAGCAGTTTATCTCGGGGGGTCTATGGCTACACCTTC. Its protein is CASSLSRGVYGYTF.